This T cell receptor (beta chain) was identified in a study of monozygotic twins with inflammatory bowel disease. General observations from the study: Heterogeneous immunosuppressive treatment regimens may have introduced variability into patient repertoires. Twins with IBD had fewer clonotypes in common with others than healthy twins, particularly during disease activity.

Details on this clonotype: What it recognizes is unknown.

With no T cell sorting beforehand, total RNA was isolated from whole blood. TCRdb reworked the 5' RACE reads into one entry per CDR3 protein, no DNA. This sample's table has some 160,000 distinct CDR3 sequences. The CDR3 totals 16 residues. From germline, CDR1 is LGHDT and CDR2 YNNKEL (reference sequence). The sequence came from a human donor with ulcerative colitis or Crohn's disease, or a healthy co-twin of an affected twin (not recorded which). V usage is TRBV3-1 and J usage is TRBJ2-7; checking the TCRdb D call of TRBD2 is not possible without DNA. The sequenced sample consisted of blood. The CDR3: CASSQTLATSRYEQYF.